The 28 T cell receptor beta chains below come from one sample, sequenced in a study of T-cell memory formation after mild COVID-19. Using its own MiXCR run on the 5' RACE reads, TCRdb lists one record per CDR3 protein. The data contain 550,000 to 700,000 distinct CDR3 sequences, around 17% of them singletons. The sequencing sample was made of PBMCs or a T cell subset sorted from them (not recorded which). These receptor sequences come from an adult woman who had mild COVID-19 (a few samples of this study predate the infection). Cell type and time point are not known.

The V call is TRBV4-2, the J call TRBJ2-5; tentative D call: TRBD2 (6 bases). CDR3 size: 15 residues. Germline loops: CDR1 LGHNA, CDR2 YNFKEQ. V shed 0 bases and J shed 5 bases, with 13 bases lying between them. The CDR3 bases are TGTGCCAGCAGCCAAGATTCGGGGGTGTTGGAGACCCAGTACTTC. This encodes CASSQDSGVLETQYF.

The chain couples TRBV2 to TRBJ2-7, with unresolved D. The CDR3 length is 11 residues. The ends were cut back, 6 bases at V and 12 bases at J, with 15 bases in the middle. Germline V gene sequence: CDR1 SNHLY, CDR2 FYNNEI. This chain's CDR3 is CASRTGSLGYF. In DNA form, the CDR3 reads TGTGCCAGCAGGACGGGCTCTTTGGGGTACTTC.

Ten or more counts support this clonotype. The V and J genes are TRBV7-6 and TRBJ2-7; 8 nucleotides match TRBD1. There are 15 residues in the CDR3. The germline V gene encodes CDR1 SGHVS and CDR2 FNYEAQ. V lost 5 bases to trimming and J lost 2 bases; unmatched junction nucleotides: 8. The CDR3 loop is CASSPGTGVPYEQYF. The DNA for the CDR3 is TGTGCCAGCAGCCCTGGGACAGGCGTCCCCTACGAGCAGTACTTC.

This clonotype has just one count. This chain's CDR3 is CASNRVSNTEAFF. CDR3 DNA: TGTGCCAGTAACAGGGTCTCGAACACTGAAGCTTTCTTT. The chain carries TRBV19 and TRBJ1-1; a possible D gene is TRBD1 (6 bases). In germline, CDR1 is LNHDA, CDR2 SQIVND (reference sequence). V lost 7 bases and J 1 base, leaving 10 bases between the germline ends. CDR3 size: 13 residues.

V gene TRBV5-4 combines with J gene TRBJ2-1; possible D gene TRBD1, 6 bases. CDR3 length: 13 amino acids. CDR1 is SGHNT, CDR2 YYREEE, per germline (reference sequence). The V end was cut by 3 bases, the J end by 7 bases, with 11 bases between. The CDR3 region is CASSSKDRNEQFF. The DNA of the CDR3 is TGTGCCAGCAGCTCAAAGGACAGAAATGAGCAGTTCTTC.

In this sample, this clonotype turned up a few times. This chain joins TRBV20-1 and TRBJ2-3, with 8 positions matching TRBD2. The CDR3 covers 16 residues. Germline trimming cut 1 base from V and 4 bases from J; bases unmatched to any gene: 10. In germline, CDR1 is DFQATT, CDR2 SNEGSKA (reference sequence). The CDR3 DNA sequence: TGCAGTGCTAGAGTCCTCGGGACTAGGGCATCAGATACGCAGTATTTT. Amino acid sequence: CSARVLGTRASDTQYF.

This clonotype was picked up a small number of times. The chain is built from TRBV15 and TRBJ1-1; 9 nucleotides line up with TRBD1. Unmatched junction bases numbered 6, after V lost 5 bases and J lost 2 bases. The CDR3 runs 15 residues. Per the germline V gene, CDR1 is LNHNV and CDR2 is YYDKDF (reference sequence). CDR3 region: CATSRWTGANTEAFF. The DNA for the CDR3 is TGTGCCACCAGCCGCTGGACAGGGGCCAACACTGAAGCTTTCTTT.

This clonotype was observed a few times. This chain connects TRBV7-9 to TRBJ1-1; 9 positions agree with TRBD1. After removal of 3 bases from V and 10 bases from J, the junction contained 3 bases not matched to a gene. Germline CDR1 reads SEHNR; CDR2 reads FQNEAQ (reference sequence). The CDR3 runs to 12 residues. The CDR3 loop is CASSFTGGAAFF. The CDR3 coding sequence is TGTGCCAGCAGCTTTACAGGGGGCGCAGCTTTCTTT.

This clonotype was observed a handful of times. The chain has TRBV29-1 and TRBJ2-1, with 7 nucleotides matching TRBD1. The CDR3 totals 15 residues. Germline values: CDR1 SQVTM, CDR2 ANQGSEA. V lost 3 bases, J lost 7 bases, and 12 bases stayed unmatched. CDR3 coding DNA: TGCAGCGTTGATCTGCGGATTGACAGGGTAAATGAGCAGTTCTTC. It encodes CSVDLRIDRVNEQFF.

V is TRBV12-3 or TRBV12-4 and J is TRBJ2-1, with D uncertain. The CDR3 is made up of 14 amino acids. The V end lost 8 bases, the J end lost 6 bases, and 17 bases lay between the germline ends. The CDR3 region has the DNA TGTGCCAGCGCTTTGGATGGGTTGGGCAATGAGCAGTTCTTC. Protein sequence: CASALDGLGNEQFF.

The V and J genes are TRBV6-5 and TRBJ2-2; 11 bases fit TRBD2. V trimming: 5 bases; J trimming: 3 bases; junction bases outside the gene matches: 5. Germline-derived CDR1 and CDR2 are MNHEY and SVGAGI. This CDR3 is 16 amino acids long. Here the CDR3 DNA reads TGTGCCAGCAGTAGGGGGACTAGCGGCTACACCGGGGAGCTGTTTTTT. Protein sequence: CASSRGTSGYTGELFF.

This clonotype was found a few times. The CDR3 DNA reads as TGCGCCAGCAGCCAGAGACAGGAGTTGGGCGAGCAGTACTTC. The encoded protein is CASSQRQELGEQYF. The gene calls are TRBV5-1 and TRBJ2-7; maybe TRBD1 (6 bases). Germline V CDR1 and CDR2: SGHRS, YFSETQ. The length of the CDR3 is 14 residues. V was clipped by 4 bases and J by 6 bases, with 17 bases between them.

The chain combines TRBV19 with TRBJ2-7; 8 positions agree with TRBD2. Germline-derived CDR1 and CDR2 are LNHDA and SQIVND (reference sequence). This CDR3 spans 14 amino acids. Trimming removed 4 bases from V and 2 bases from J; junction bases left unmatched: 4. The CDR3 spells CASSKLAGTYEQYF. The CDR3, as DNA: TGTGCCAGTAGTAAGTTAGCGGGGACCTACGAGCAGTACTTC.

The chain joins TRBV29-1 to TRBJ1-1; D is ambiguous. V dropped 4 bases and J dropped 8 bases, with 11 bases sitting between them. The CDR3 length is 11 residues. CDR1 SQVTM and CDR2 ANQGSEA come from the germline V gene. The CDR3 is CSVGVYSEAFF. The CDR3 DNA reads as TGCAGCGTTGGGGTCTACTCCGAAGCTTTCTTT.

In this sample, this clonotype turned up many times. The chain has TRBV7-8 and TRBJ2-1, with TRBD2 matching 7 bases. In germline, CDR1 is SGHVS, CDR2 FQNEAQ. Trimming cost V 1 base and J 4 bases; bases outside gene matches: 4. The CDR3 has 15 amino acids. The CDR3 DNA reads TGTGCCAGCAGCTTAGTTGCGGGGGTGTACAATGAGCAGTTCTTC. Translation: CASSLVAGVYNEQFF.

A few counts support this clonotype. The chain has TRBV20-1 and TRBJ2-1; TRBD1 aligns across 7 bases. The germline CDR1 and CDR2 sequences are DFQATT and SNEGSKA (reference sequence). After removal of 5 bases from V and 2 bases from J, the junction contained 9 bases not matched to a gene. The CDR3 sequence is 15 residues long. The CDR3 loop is CSAPNRGRAYNEQFF. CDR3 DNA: TGCAGTGCTCCAAACAGGGGTAGGGCCTACAATGAGCAGTTCTTC.

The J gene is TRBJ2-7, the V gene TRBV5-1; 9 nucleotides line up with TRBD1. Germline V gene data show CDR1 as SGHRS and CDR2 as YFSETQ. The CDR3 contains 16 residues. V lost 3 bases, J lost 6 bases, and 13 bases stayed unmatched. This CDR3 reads CASSWGTGTIALEQYF. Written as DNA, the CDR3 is TGCGCCAGCAGCTGGGGGACAGGGACGATCGCACTCGAGCAGTACTTC.

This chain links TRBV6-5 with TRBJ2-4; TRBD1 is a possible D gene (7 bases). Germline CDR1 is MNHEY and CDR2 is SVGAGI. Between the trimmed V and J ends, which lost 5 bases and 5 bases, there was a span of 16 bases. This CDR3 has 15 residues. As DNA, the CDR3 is TGTGCCAGCAGTCCAGGAGGGGGCTATGAAAACATTCAGTACTTC. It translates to CASSPGGGYENIQYF.

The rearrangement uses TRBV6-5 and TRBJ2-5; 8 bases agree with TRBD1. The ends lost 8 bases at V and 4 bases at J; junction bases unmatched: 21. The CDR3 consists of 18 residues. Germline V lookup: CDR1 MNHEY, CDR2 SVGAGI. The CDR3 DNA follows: TGTGCCAGCCGTAGATCAGGGGGCAACTTAGCAACGCCAGAGACCCAGTACTTC. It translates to CASRRSGGNLATPETQYF.

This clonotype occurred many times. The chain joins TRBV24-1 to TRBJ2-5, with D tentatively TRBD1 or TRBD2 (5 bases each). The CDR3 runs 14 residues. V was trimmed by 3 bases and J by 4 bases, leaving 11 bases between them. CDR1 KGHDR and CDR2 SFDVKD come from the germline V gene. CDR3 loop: CATSDPGTAETQYF. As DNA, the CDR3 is TGTGCCACCAGTGATCCTGGGACCGCAGAGACCCAGTACTTC.

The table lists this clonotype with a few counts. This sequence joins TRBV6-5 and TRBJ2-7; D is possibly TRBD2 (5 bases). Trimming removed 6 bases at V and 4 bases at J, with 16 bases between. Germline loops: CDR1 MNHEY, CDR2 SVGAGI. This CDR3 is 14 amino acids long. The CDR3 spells CASSQGLLEYEQYF. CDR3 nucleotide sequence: TGTGCCAGCAGCCAAGGACTCCTGGAATACGAGCAGTACTTC.

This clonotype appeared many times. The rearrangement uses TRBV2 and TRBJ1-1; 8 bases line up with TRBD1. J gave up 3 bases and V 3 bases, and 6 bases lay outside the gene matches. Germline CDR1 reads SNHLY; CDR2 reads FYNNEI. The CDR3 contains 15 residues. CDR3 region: CASSDLRGQYTEAFF. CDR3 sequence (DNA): TGTGCCAGCAGTGACCTCAGGGGGCAGTACACTGAAGCTTTCTTT.

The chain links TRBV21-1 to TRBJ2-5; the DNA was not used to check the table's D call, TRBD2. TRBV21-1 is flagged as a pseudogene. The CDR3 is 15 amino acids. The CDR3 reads CASSNSSGVQETQYF. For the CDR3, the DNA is TGTGCCAGCAGCAACTCTAGCGGGGTCCAAGAGACCCAGTACTTC.

DNA for the CDR3: TGCGCCAGCAGCCAAGTACAGGGGCGTACTGAAGCTTTCTTT. Residues: CASSQVQGRTEAFF. The V and J genes are TRBV4-3 and TRBJ1-1; 7 bases are shared with TRBD1. Trimming took 1 base from V and 5 from J; bases not matched to a gene: 4. From germline, CDR1 is LGHNA and CDR2 YSLEER. This CDR3 spans 14 amino acids.

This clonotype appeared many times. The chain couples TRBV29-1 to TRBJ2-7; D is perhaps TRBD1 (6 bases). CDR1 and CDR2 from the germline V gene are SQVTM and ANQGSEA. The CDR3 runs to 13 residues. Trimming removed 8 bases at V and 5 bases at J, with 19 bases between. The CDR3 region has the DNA TGCAGCATACTCCGGGACACGGCCCACGAGCAGTACTTC. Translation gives CSILRDTAHEQYF.

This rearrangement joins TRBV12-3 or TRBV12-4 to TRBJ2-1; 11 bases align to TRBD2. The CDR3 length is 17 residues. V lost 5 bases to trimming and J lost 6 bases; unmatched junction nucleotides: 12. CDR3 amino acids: CASSTAGTSGFSNEQFF. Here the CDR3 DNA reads TGTGCCAGCAGTACCGCTGGGACTAGCGGCTTTTCCAATGAGCAGTTCTTC.

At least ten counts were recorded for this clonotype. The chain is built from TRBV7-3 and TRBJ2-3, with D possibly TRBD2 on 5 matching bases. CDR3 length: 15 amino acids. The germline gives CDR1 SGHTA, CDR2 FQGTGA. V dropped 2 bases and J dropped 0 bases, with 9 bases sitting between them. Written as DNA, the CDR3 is TGTGCCAGCAGCTTAGGCGGGCCAAGCACAGATACGCAGTATTTT. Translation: CASSLGGPSTDTQYF.

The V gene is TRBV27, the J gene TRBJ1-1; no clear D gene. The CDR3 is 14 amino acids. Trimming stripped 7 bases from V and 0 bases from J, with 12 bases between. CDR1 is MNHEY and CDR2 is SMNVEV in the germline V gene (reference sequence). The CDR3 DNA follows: TGTGCCAGCACCTCTGGTTACCTGAACACTGAAGCTTTCTTT. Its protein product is CASTSGYLNTEAFF.